A selection of T cell receptor beta chains follows, all from one sample in a study of T cell responses to AZD1222 COVID-19 vaccine. Profiled with immunoSEQ multiplex PCR; TCRdb holds only in-frame clones, not every one. The sample holds some 97,000 clones, roughly 91% seen once. The specimen comprised peripheral blood, sampled on day 0 of AZD1222 vaccination. The receptors derive from an adult in good health. The CDR3 runs from the conserved cysteine through the conserved F or W. A D gene is named only where the DNA matches it firmly.

>TRBD2|TRBJ2-3|TRBV15
TGTGCCACCAGGAGTAGCGGGACCTCAGATACGCAGTATTTT
CATRSSGTSDTQYF
>TRBD1|TRBJ1-2|TRBV10-2
TGCGCCAGCGGGGGACAGGGTGCCTATGGCTACACCTTC
CASGGQGAYGYTF
>-|TRBJ2-1|TRBV28
TGTGCCAGCAAGGGAGAAGACTTTTCGTCAAGCAATGAGCAGTTCTTC
CASKGEDFSSSNEQFF
>TRBD1|TRBJ2-2|TRBV3-1/TRBV3-2
TGTGCCAGCAGCTCTAGACAGGGGGAAAGGCGCGGGGAGCTGTTTTTT
CASSSRQGERRGELFF
>TRBD2|TRBJ2-7|TRBV9
TGTGCCAGCAGCCCGGGGACTAGTAACCCCGCGCCGCAGTACTTC
CASSPGTSNPAPQYF
>-|TRBJ1-5|TRBV28
TGTGCCAGCAGTTTAAGTGCATGGGCAGGGCTTGGACAGCCCCAGCATTTT
CASSLSAWAGLGQPQHF
>-|TRBJ2-1|TRBV5-1
TGCGCCAGCAGCCCAAGTCTACAGATCTCCTACAATGAGCAGTTCTTC
CASSPSLQISYNEQFF
>-|TRBJ2-7|TRBV6-6
TGTGCCAGCAGTTCTGGCTGGGGACTTTCCTACGAGCAGTACTTC
CASSSGWGLSYEQYF
>-|TRBJ1-1|TRBV7-8
TGTGCCAGCAGCCCAATGAACACTGAAGCTTTCTTT
CASSPMNTEAFF
>-|TRBJ1-3|TRBV19
TGTGCCAGTAGTATAGGTCCAGGACGAGCTGGAAACACCATATATTTT
CASSIGPGRAGNTIYF
>-|TRBJ2-7|TRBV5-1
TGCGCCAGCAGCCAGGGAGGTCCAGAAGACGAGCAGTACTTC
CASSQGGPEDEQYF
>-|TRBJ1-1|TRBV30
TGTGCCTGGAGTGTAGGTCTTCAGGGGACGTGGGCTTTCTTT
CAWSVGLQGTWAFF
>TRBD2|TRBJ2-5|TRBV7-8
TGTGCCAGCAGCCTTGGCGCTAGCGGGAGAGAGACCCAGTACTTC
CASSLGASGRETQYF
>-|TRBJ1-5|TRBV5-4
TGTGCCAGCAGCTTGGATTTTGGGGGTGAGCATTTT
CASSLDFGGEHF
>-|TRBJ2-3|TRBV10-1
TGCGCCAGCAGTGAGAGTACGGACAGCACAGATACGCAGTATTTT
CASSESTDSTDTQYF
>-|TRBJ1-1|TRBV10-3
TGTGCCATCAGTGGAGGGGGGAACACTGAAGCTTTCTTT
CAISGGGNTEAFF
>-|TRBJ2-7|TRBV6-1
TGTGCCAGCAGTGATCTTATGGGGTCCTACGAGCAGTACTTC
CASSDLMGSYEQYF
>TRBD2|TRBJ2-1|TRBV9
TGTGCCAGCAGGAGCGGGGGCTCCTACAATGAGCAGTTCTTC
CASRSGGSYNEQFF
>TRBD2|TRBJ2-1|TRBV5-4
TGTGCCAGCAGCTTTATAGCGGGAGGGCCGGATGAGCAGTTCTTC
CASSFIAGGPDEQFF
>-|TRBJ2-7|TRBV4-1
TGCGCCAGCAGCCAAGAGCCAGCGGCCATATACGAGCAGTACTTC
CASSQEPAAIYEQYF